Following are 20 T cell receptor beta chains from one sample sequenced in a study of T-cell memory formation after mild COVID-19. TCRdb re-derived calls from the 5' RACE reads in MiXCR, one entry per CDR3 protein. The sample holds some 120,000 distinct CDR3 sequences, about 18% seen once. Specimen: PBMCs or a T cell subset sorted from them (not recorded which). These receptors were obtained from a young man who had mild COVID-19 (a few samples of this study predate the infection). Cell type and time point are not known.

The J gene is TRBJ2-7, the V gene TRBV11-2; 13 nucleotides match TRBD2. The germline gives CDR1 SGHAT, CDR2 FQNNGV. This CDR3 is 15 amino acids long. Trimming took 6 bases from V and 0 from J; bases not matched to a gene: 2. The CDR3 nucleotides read TGTGCCAGCAGGAGACTAGCGGGGGGCTCCTACGAGCAGTACTTC. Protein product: CASRRLAGGSYEQYF.

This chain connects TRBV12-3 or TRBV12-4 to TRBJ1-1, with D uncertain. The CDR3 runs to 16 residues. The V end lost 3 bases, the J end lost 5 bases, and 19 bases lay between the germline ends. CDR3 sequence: CASSLGWERARTEAFF. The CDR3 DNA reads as TGTGCCAGCAGTTTGGGTTGGGAGCGGGCACGGACTGAAGCTTTCTTT.

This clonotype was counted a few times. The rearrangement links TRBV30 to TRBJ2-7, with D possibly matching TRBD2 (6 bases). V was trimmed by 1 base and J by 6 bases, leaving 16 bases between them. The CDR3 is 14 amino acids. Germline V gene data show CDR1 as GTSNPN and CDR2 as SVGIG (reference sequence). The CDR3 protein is CAWSAAGYLSEQYF. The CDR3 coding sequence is TGTGCCTGGAGTGCGGCGGGGTACCTTTCCGAGCAGTACTTC. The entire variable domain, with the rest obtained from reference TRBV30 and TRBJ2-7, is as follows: SQTIHQWPATLVQPVGSPLSLECTVEGTSNPNLYWYRQAAGRGLQLLFYSVGIGQISSEVPQNLSASRPQDRQFILSSKKLLLSDSGFYLCAWSAAGYLSEQYFGPGTRLTVT.

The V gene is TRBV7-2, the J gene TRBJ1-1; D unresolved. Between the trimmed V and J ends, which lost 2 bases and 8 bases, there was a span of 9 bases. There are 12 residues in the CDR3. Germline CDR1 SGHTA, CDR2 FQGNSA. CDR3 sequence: CASSLLGGEAFF. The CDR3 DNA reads TGTGCCAGCAGCTTATTAGGAGGGGAAGCTTTCTTT.

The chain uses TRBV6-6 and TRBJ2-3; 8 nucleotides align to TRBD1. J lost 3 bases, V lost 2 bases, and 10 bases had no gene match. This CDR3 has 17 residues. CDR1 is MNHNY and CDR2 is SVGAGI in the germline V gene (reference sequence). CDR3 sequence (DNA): TGTGCCAGCAGTTACACAGGACAGGGAGTGGGAACAGATACGCAGTATTTT. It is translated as CASSYTGQGVGTDTQYF.

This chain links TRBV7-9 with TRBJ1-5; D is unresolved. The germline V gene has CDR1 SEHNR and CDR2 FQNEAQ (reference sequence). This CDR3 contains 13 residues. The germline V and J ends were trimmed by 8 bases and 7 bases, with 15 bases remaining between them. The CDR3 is CASRLGDGQPQHF. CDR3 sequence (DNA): TGTGCCAGCCGCCTGGGAGATGGGCAGCCCCAGCATTTT. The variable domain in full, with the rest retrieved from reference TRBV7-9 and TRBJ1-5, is DTGVSQNPRHKITKRGQNVTFRCDPISEHNRLYWYRQTLGQGPEFLTYFQNEAQLEKSRLLSDRFSAERPKGSFSTLEIQRTEQGDSAMYLCASRLGDGQPQHFGDGTRLSIL.

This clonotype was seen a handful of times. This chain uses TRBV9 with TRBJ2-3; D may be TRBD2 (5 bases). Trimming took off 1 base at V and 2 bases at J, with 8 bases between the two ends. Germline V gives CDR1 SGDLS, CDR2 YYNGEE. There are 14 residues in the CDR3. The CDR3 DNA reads TGTGCCAGCAGCGTATCCGGGGTCACAGATACGCAGTATTTT. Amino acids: CASSVSGVTDTQYF. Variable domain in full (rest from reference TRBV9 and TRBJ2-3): DSGVTQTPKHLITATGQRVTLRCSPRSGDLSVYWYQQSLDQGLQFLIQYYNGEERAKGNILERFSAQQFPDLHSELNLSSLELGDSALYFCASSVSGVTDTQYFGPGTRLTVL.

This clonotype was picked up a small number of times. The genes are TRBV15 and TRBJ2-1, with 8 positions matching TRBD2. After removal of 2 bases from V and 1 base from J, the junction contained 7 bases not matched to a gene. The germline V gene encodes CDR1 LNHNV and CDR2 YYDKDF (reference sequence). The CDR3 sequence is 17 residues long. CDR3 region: CATSRRAGGFSYNEQFF. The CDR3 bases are TGTGCCACCAGCAGACGCGCGGGGGGCTTTTCCTACAATGAGCAGTTCTTC. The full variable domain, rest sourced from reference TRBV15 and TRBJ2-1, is DAMVIQNPRYQVTQFGKPVTLSCSQTLNHNVMYWYQQKSSQAPKLLFHYYDKDFNNEADTPDNFQSRRPNTSFCFLDIRSPGLGDTAMYLCATSRRAGGFSYNEQFFGPGTRLTVL.

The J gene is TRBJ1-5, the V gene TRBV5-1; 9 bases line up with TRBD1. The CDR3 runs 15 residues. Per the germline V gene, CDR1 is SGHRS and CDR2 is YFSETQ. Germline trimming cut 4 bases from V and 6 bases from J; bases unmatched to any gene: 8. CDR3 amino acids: CASSPGDREFQPQHF. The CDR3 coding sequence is TGCGCCAGCAGCCCGGGGGACAGGGAGTTTCAGCCCCAGCATTTT.

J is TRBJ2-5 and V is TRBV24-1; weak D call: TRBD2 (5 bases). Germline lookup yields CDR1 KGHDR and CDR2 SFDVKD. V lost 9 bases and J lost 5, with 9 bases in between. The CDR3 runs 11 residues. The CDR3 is CATGGWETQYF. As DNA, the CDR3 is TGTGCCACCGGAGGATGGGAGACCCAGTACTTC.

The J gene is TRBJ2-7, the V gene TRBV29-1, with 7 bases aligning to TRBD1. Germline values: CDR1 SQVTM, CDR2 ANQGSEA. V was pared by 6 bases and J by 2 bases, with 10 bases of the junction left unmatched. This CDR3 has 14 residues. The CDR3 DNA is TGCAGCGTGCGGCCCGGGACAGCTCCCTACGAGCAGTACTTC. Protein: CSVRPGTAPYEQYF.

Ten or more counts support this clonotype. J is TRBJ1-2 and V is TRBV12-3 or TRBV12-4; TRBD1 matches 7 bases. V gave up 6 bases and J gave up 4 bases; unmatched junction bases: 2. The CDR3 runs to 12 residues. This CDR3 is CASSQGGYGYTF. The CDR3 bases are TGTGCCAGCAGCCAGGGGGGCTATGGCTACACCTTC.

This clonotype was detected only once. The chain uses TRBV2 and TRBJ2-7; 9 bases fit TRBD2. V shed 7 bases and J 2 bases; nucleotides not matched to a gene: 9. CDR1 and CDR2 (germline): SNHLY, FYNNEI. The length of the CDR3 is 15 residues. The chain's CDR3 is CASTPGASGAYEQYF. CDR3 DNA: TGTGCCAGCACTCCCGGGGCTAGCGGGGCCTACGAGCAGTACTTC. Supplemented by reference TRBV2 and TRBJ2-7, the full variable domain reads EPEVTQTPSHQVTQMGQEVILRCVPISNHLYFYWYRQILGQKVEFLVSFYNNEISEKSEIFDDQFSVERPDGSNFTLKIRSTKLEDSAMYFCASTPGASGAYEQYFGPGTRLTVT.

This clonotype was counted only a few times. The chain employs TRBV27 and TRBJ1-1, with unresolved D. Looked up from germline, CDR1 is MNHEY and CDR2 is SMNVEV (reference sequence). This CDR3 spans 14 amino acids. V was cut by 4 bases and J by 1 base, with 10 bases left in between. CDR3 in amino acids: CASSSGSRNTEAFF. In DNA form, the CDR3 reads TGTGCCAGCAGTTCCGGGTCCAGGAACACTGAAGCTTTCTTT.

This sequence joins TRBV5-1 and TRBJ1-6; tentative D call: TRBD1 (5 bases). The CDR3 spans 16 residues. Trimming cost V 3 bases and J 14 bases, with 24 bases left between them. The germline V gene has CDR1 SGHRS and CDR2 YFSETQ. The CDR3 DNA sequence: TGCGCCAGCAGCTCCCAGGGTACCTCTGGGATTTTGACCCTCCACTTT. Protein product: CASSSQGTSGILTLHF.

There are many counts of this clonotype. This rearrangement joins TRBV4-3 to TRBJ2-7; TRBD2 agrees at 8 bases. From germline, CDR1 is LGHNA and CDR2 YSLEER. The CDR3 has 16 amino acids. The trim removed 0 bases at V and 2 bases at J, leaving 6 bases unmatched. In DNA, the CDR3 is TGCGCCAGCAGCCAAGAAGTCAGCGGGGGAACCTACGAGCAGTACTTC. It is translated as CASSQEVSGGTYEQYF.

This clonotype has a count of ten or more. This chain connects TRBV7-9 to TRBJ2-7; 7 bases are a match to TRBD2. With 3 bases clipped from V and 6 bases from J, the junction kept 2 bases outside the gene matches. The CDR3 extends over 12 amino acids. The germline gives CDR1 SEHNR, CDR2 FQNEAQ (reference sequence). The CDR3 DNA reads TGTGCCAGCAGCTTCACGGGGGGCGAGCAGTACGTC. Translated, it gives CASSFTGGEQYV.

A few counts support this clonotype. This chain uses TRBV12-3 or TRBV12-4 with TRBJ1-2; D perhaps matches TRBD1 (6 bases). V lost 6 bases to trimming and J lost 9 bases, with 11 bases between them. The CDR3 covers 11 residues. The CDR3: CASSQGFSYTF. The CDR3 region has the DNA TGTGCCAGCAGCCAGGGGTTTAGCTACACCTTC.

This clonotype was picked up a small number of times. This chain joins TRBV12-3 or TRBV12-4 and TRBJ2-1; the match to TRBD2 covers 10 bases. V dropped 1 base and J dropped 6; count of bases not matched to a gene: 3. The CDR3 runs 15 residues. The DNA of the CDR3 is TGTGCCAGCAGTTTAGAGAGCGGGGGGGTCAATGAGCAGTTCTTC. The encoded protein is CASSLESGGVNEQFF.

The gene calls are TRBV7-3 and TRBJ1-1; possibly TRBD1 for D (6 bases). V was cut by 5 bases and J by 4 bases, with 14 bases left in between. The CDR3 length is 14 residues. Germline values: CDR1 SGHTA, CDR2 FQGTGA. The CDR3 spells CASSPGAGSTEAFF. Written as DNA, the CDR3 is TGTGCCAGCAGCCCAGGGGCCGGGAGCACTGAAGCTTTCTTT.